The 24 T cell receptor beta chains below come from one sample, sequenced in a study of T cells in Graves' hyperthyroidism and ophthalmopathy. Template material for amplifying TCR beta CDR3 regions consisted of RNA transcripts. First-round RT-PCR with HTBI primers amplified the TCR CDR3 region. TCRdb re-derived calls from the multiplex PCR reads in MiXCR, one entry per CDR3 protein. The data show around 400,000 distinct CDR3 sequences, 13% seen once. Sequencing was done on a sample of blood. All receptors derive from a woman aged 18-29 years with Graves' hyperthyroidism.

This clonotype was found many times. The genes are TRBV6-2 or TRBV6-3 and TRBJ2-7; tentatively, D is TRBD1 (6 bases). This CDR3 contains 13 residues. V dropped 10 bases and J dropped 3 bases, with 16 bases sitting between them. CDR1 and CDR2 (germline): MNHEY, SVGEGT. In DNA, the CDR3 is TGTGCCACCTATCGGGGACATTTCTACGAGCAGTACTTC. This translates into CATYRGHFYEQYF.

This clonotype has ten or more counts. The chain couples TRBV6-1 to TRBJ1-2, with TRBD1 identical over 7 bases. Germline CDR1 is MNHNS and CDR2 is SASEGT. J lost 4 bases, V lost 6 bases, and 8 bases had no gene match. This CDR3 is 14 amino acids long. In DNA, the CDR3 is TGTGCCAGCAGGAGACAGGGAATCGGCTATGGCTACACCTTC. Amino acids: CASRRQGIGYGYTF.

This clonotype was counted a few times. The chain recombines TRBV6-5 with TRBJ2-1, with 8 bases fitting TRBD1. This CDR3 spans 16 amino acids. Per the germline V gene, CDR1 is MNHEY and CDR2 is SVGAGI. With 1 base clipped from V and 7 bases from J, the junction kept 9 bases outside the gene matches. The chain's CDR3 is CASSYWTGNRLNEQFF. For the CDR3, the DNA is TGTGCCAGCAGTTACTGGACAGGGAATCGCTTGAATGAGCAGTTCTTC.

This clonotype has ten or more counts. The chain uses TRBV30 and TRBJ1-3; D gene ambiguous. Germline values: CDR1 GTSNPN, CDR2 SVGIG (reference sequence). The CDR3 is 16 residues long. Trimming removed 0 bases at V and 1 base at J, with 13 bases between. The CDR3, as DNA: TGTGCCTGGAGTGTAAAGGGCTGGAGATCTGGAAACACCATATATTTT. This gives the protein CAWSVKGWRSGNTIYF.

This clonotype was observed a handful of times. The V and J genes are TRBV19 and TRBJ1-2; 9 nucleotides line up with TRBD1. V was clipped by 4 bases and J by 3 bases; unmatched bases: 6. This CDR3 contains 15 residues. The germline gives CDR1 LNHDA, CDR2 SQIVND (reference sequence). CDR3 DNA: TGTGCCAGTAGTACTGGGACAGGGAGCGACTATGGCTACACCTTC. Protein: CASSTGTGSDYGYTF.

This clonotype was counted a few times. Relative to the germline gene, one junction end is altered; a read error may explain this. The V and J genes are TRBV19 and TRBJ2-1; D might be TRBD1 (5 bases). The CDR3 runs 14 residues. CDR1 is LNHDA, CDR2 SQIVND, per germline (reference sequence). CDR3 coding DNA: TGTGCCAGTCGTTACAGGAGCTCCTACGATGAGCAGTTCTTC. This gives the protein CASRYRSSYDEQFF.

In this sample, this clonotype turned up many times. CDR3 sequence (DNA): TGTGCCAGCTCAAAAGGGACAGCCGAGAGGGAGCAGTACTTC. It yields the protein CASSKGTAEREQYF. This chain uses TRBV18 with TRBJ2-7; 7 bases agree with TRBD1. The CDR3 totals 14 residues. The germline CDR1 and CDR2 sequences are KGHSH and LQKENI. With V trimmed by 5 bases and J by 7 bases, 11 bases remained unmatched.

J is TRBJ1-3 and V is TRBV6-5; tentatively, D is TRBD1 (5 bases). Trimming removed 0 bases at V and 0 bases at J, with 9 bases between. This CDR3 spans 16 amino acids. Germline V gives CDR1 MNHEY, CDR2 SVGAGI. CDR3: CASSYSPGTSGNTIYF. The CDR3 DNA follows: TGTGCCAGCAGTTACTCGCCAGGGACCTCTGGAAACACCATATATTTT.

Many counts were recorded for this clonotype. The chain is built from TRBV29-1 and TRBJ2-4; 7 bases are a match to TRBD1. The CDR3 is made up of 13 amino acids. The germline V gene encodes CDR1 SQVTM and CDR2 ANQGSEA. Germline trimming cut 7 bases from V and 7 bases from J; bases unmatched to any gene: 10. CDR3 protein: CSAVGTEDNIQYF. For the CDR3, the DNA is TGCAGCGCCGTGGGGACAGAAGATAACATTCAGTACTTC.

This clonotype showed up many times. The chain employs TRBV28 and TRBJ2-5; 8 bases agree with TRBD1. The CDR3 has 15 amino acids. V lost 2 bases to trimming and J lost 2 bases; unmatched junction nucleotides: 4. The germline V gene has CDR1 MDHEN and CDR2 SYDVKM. For the CDR3, the DNA is TGTGCCAGCAGTTTAGCAACAGGGGGGCAAGAGACCCAGTACTTC. Translation: CASSLATGGQETQYF.

This clonotype appeared many times. The chain couples TRBV20-1 to TRBJ1-5, with D perhaps TRBD1 (6 bases). The CDR3 runs 17 residues. Germline CDR1 is DFQATT and CDR2 is SNEGSKA (reference sequence). The germline V and J ends were trimmed by 5 bases and 3 bases, with 23 bases remaining between them. The CDR3, as DNA: TGCAGTGCTCAAACTCCCCCTCGGGGGCAGCCCAATCAGCCCCAGCATTTT. This gives the protein CSAQTPPRGQPNQPQHF.

This clonotype has at least ten counts. This chain connects TRBV4-2 to TRBJ2-3; 10 nucleotides line up with TRBD2. The V gene's germline CDR1 is LGHNA and CDR2 YNFKEQ. This CDR3 has 18 residues. Trimming removed 1 base from V and 0 bases from J; junction bases left unmatched: 7. The CDR3 nucleotides are TGTGCCAGCAGCCAAGTTTGGACTAGCGGAACCAGCACAGATACGCAGTATTTT. Amino acid sequence: CASSQVWTSGTSTDTQYF.

This clonotype was seen repeatedly, ten times or more. J is TRBJ1-2 and V is TRBV2; no clear D. The V end lost 5 bases, the J end lost 6 bases, and 13 bases lay between the germline ends. The CDR3 has 13 amino acids. In germline, CDR1 is SNHLY, CDR2 FYNNEI. The CDR3 region has the DNA TGTGCCAGCAGTCTCCGGGAGGTTGATGGCTACACCTTC. Its translation: CASSLREVDGYTF.

This clonotype showed up just a few times. The chain links TRBV5-1 to TRBJ1-1, with 7 bases lining up with TRBD1. The junction had 17 bases not matched to a gene; V was cut back by 7 bases and J by 5 bases. CDR1 is SGHRS, CDR2 YFSETQ, per germline. The CDR3 extends over 16 amino acids. CDR3 DNA: TGCGCCAGCTCTAGGGGGCTTGACGCGGGGGGGACTGAAGCTTTCTTT. Encoded protein: CASSRGLDAGGTEAFF.

The chain carries TRBV5-4 and TRBJ2-2; TRBD2 matches at 12 bases. V was clipped by 4 bases and J by 2 bases; unmatched bases: 12. The germline gives CDR1 SGHNT, CDR2 YYREEE (reference sequence). The length of the CDR3 is 19 residues. The CDR3 protein is CASSPAGLAGALNTGELFF. CDR3 coding DNA: TGTGCCAGCAGCCCCGCGGGACTAGCGGGCGCCCTAAACACCGGGGAGCTGTTTTTT.

This clonotype was counted many times. The chain links TRBV18 to TRBJ1-2; tentatively, D is TRBD1 (6 bases). The CDR3 runs to 16 residues. In germline, CDR1 is KGHSH, CDR2 LQKENI. V was cut by 0 bases and J by 4 bases, with 15 bases left in between. CDR3 sequence (DNA): TGTGCCAGCTCACCACCACAGGGACCGCTGATCTATGGCTACACCTTC. Translation gives CASSPPQGPLIYGYTF.

A few counts support this clonotype. This chain uses TRBV7-9 with TRBJ1-2; 7 bases are a match to TRBD1. CDR3 length equals 14 residues. CDR1 SEHNR and CDR2 FQNEAQ come from the germline V gene (reference sequence). The V gene end was trimmed by 5 bases and the J gene end by 6 bases; junction bases not matched to a gene: 9. The CDR3 spells CASSKGASGHGYTF. The CDR3 DNA reads TGTGCCAGCAGCAAGGGGGCGAGCGGGCATGGCTACACCTTC.

Concerning this clonotype: With a much larger clone just one base away, this may be a read error. This chain joins TRBV28 and TRBJ2-3; no clear D. The germline V gene has CDR1 MDHEN and CDR2 SYDVKM. The V and J ends lost 6 bases and 4 bases respectively, with 20 bases between them. The CDR3 consists of 16 residues. The CDR3 nucleotides read TGTGCCAGCAGCCCTGCGATTAGCCCCGATGCAGATACGCAGTATTTT. This sequence encodes CASSPAISPDADTQYF.

CDR3 DNA sequence: TGCAGTGCTAGAGGGACGAGCGAGACCCAGTACTTC. Its translation is CSARGTSETQYF. The V and J genes are TRBV20-1 and TRBJ2-5, with D unclear. This CDR3 has 12 residues. Between the trimmed V and J ends, which lost 1 base and 5 bases, there was a span of 8 bases. CDR1 is DFQATT and CDR2 is SNEGSKA in the germline V gene (reference sequence).

This clonotype was counted ten times or more. The chain employs TRBV7-2 and TRBJ1-4, with TRBD1 as a possible D gene (5 bases). The germline gives CDR1 SGHTA, CDR2 FQGNSA. This CDR3 has 15 amino acids. V dropped 1 base and J dropped 6 bases, with 12 bases sitting between them. CDR3 sequence: CASSLGAGIHEKLFF. For the CDR3, the DNA is TGTGCCAGCAGCTTAGGGGCAGGGATTCATGAAAAACTGTTTTTT.

As concerns this clonotype: A read error is possible here, since a much larger clone lies one base away. This chain connects TRBV13 to TRBJ1-1, with a tentative D call TRBD1 (5 bases). Per germline, CDR1 PRHDT and CDR2 FYEKMQ (reference sequence). The CDR3 runs to 13 residues. Between the trimmed V and J ends, which lost 8 bases and 10 bases, there was a span of 20 bases. The CDR3, as DNA: TGTGCCAGCGACGATCGGGGGTCAGCGGTAGCTTTCTTT. Its translation is CASDDRGSAVAFF.

Ten or more counts support this clonotype. The rearrangement uses TRBV5-1 and TRBJ1-1; tentatively, D is TRBD1 (5 bases). Trimming shortened V by 0 bases and J by 6 bases, and 12 bases separated the two germline ends. This CDR3 region has 14 residues. Per the germline V gene, CDR1 is SGHRS and CDR2 is YFSETQ. CDR3 nucleotides: TGCGCCAGCAGCTTGGCTGGGGGAACCCCTGAAGCTTTCTTT. It translates to CASSLAGGTPEAFF.

Details on this clonotype: This may stem from a read error, because a much larger clone lies one nucleotide away. The J gene is TRBJ2-1, the V gene TRBV15; 7 bases are shared with TRBD2. This CDR3 has 16 residues. CDR1 LNHNV and CDR2 YYDKDF come from the germline V gene (reference sequence). The CDR3 DNA is TGTGCCACCAGCAGAGATAGTAGCGGGCCCTACAATGAGCAGCTCTTC. It encodes CATSRDSSGPYNEQLF. The whole variable domain, remainder taken from reference TRBV15 and TRBJ2-1, is DAMVIQNPRYQVTQFGKPVTLSCSQTLNHNVMYWYQQKSSQAPKLLFHYYDKDFNNEADTPDNFQSRRPNTSFCFLDIRSPGLGDTAMYLCATSRDSSGPYNEQLFGPGTRLTVL.

In this sample, this clonotype turned up many times. The rearrangement uses TRBV7-2 and TRBJ2-7; D is undetermined. Trimming stripped 2 bases from V and 0 bases from J, with 14 bases between. There are 16 residues in the CDR3. From germline, CDR1 is SGHTA and CDR2 FQGNSA. The CDR3 reads CASSLITGLVSYEQYF. Here the CDR3 DNA reads TGTGCCAGCAGCTTAATCACGGGCTTGGTCTCCTACGAGCAGTACTTC.